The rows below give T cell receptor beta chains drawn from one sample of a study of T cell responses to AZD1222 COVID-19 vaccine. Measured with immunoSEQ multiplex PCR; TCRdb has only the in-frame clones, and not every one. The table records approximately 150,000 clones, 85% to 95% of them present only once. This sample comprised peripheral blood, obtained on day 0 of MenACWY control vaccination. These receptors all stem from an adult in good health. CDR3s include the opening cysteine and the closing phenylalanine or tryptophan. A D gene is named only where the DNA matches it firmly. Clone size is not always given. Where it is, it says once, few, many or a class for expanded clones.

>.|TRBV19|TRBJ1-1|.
TGTGCCAGTAGTACACAGCTGAACACTGAAGCTTTCTTT
CASSTQLNTEAFF
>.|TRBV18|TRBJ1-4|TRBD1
TGTGCCAGCTCACCAGTGGGACAGTTGGGAGAAAAACTGTTTTTT
CASSPVGQLGEKLFF
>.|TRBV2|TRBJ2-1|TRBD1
TGTGCCAGCAGTGACAGGGGGAGCTCCTACAATGAGCAGTTCTTC
CASSDRGSSYNEQFF
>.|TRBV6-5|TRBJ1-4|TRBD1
TGTGCCAGCCGGAGCGGACAGGGAAATGAAAAACTGTTTTTT
CASRSGQGNEKLFF
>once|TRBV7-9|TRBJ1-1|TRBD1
TGTGCCAGCAGCTCCGACAGGGAACTCTCTGAAGCTTTCTTT
CASSSDRELSEAFF
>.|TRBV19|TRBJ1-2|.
TGTGCCAGTAGTACCACCTCCAGGGACCATTCACCAAGTGGCTACACCTTC
CASSTTSRDHSPSGYTF
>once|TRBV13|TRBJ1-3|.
TGTGCCAGCAGCCCTACACTGAGCTCTGGAAACACCATATATTTT
CASSPTLSSGNTIYF
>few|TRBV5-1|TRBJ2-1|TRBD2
TGCGCCAGCAGCTTGGGGCTAGCGGGGCACAATGAGCAGTTCTTC
CASSLGLAGHNEQFF
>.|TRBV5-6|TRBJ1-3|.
TGTGCCAGCAGCTTTAGTGTAGCGGCGTCGGGAAACACCATATATTTT
CASSFSVAASGNTIYF
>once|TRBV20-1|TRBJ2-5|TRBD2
TGCAGTGGGACTAGTCAAGAGACCCAGTACTTC
CSGTSQETQYF
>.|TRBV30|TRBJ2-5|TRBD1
TGTGCCTGGAGCATCGGGACAGGACACATAGAGACCCAGTACTTC
CAWSIGTGHIETQYF
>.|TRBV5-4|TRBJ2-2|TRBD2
TGTGCCAGCAGCTTGGCGGGGGGGATTCCAGGGGAGCTGTTTTTT
CASSLAGGIPGELFF
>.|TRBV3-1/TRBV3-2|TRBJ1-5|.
TGTGCCAGCAGCCGCAATGGACAGACAAATCAGCCCCAGCATTTT
CASSRNGQTNQPQHF
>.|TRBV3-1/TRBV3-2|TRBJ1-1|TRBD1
TGTGCCAGCACCCTGGGACAGGGAAACACTGAAGCTTTCTTT
CASTLGQGNTEAFF
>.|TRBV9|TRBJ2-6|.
TGTGCCAGCAGTCGAACAGTTGCAGAAGGCTCTGGGGCCAACGTCCTGACTTTC
CASSRTVAEGSGANVLTF
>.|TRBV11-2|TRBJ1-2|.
TGTGCCAGCAGCTCCTTAACCAACTATGGCTACACCTTC
CASSSLTNYGYTF
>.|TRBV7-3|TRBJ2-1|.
TGTGCCAGCAGCTTAACATTTCGTCCGGTTGAGCAGTTCTTC
CASSLTFRPVEQFF
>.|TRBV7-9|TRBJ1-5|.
TGTGCCAGCAGCCCGTTACAGGGAGGCGGCAATCAGCCCCAGCATTTT
CASSPLQGGGNQPQHF
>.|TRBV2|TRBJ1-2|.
TGTGCCAGCCGCCCTCGGGGTGACTTCTATGGCTACACCTTC
CASRPRGDFYGYTF
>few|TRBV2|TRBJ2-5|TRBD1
TGTGCCAGCAGTTTACAGGGGGGTAAAGAGACCCAGTACTTC
CASSLQGGKETQYF
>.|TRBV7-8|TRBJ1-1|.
TGTGCCAGCAGCTTAGTTTCGGAGACTGAAGCTTTCTTT
CASSLVSETEAFF
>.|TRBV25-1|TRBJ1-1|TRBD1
TGTGCCAGCAGAAAGACAGGGGAAACTGAAGCTTTCTTT
CASRKTGETEAFF
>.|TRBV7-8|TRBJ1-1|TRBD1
TGTGCCAGCAGCCTACAAGGGGGCGACACTGAAGCTTTCTTT
CASSLQGGDTEAFF
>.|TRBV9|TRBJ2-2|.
TGTGCCAGCAGCGTAGATGGGACGGCATCGAACACCGGGGAGCTGTTTTTT
CASSVDGTASNTGELFF
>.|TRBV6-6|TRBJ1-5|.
TGTGCCAGCAGTTACTCGGCAGGGACCGGGGGGGCCCAGCATTTT
CASSYSAGTGGAQHF
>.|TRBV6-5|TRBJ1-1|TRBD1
TGTGCCAGCAGTTACCTGGGGGACAGGGCCCCCACTGAAGCTTTCTTT
CASSYLGDRAPTEAFF
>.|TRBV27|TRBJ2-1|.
TGTGCCAGCAGTGAGACAGGACACAATGAGCAGTTCTTC
CASSETGHNEQFF
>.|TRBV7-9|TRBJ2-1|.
TGTGCCAGCAGCGTCATCGTTGGGGGCAATGAGCAGTTCTTC
CASSVIVGGNEQFF
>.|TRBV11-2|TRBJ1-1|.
TGTGCCAGCAGCTTTCTGACGGCCATGAACACTGAAGCTTTCTTT
CASSFLTAMNTEAFF
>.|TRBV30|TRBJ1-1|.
TGTGCCTGGAGTTTGACCACTGAAGCTTTCTTT
CAWSLTTEAFF
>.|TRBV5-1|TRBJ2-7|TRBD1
TGCGCCAGCAGCGCCAGGGACAGGGTGGACGAGCAGTACTTC
CASSARDRVDEQYF
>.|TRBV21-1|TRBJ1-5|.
TGTGCCAGCAGCAAAGGCGGGGCAGTCCAAGACGATCAGCCCCAGCATTTT
CASSKGGAVQDDQPQHF
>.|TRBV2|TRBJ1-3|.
TGTGCCAGGGTAGCCACCTCTGGAAACACCATATATTTT
CARVATSGNTIYF
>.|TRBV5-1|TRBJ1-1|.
TGCGCCAGCAGCTTGGCGACGGGGAACACTGAAGCTTTCTTT
CASSLATGNTEAFF
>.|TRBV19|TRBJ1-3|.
TGTGCCACTTGGGACGCGGAGCGCTCTGGAAACACCATATATTTT
CATWDAERSGNTIYF
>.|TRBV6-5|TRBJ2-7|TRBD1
TGTGCCAGCAGTTACTTCGGGACAGGGCCCTACGAGCAGTACTTC
CASSYFGTGPYEQYF
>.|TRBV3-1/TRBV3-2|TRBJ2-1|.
TGTGCCAGCAGCCCCCTCTTGGATAACGAGCAGTTCTTC
CASSPLLDNEQFF